Presented here are 29 T cell receptor beta chains from one specimen sequenced in a study of tumor-infiltrating lymphocytes in primary liver carcinoma. Unsorted bulk tissue, about 18-31 mg of it, served as the source for co-extraction of RNA and DNA. A constant-region primer primed TCR beta cDNA synthesis from about 0.45 ug of total RNA. Investigators got TCR beta libraries out of three nested multiplex PCR rounds, done with slightly modified ARM-PCR. Each of the first two PCR rounds ran roughly 9 cycles with TRBV1-TRBV30 forward and C-beta reverse primers. TCRdb analysed the multiplex PCR reads with MiXCR anew, one entry per CDR3 protein. The table has more than 55,000 distinct CDR3 sequences, 70% to 85% seen once. Sequencing was performed on liver tumor tissue from sampling region 2. Subset denoted: tumor region T2, inferior pole. Every receptor here comes from a middle-aged man with primary liver carcinoma and hepatitis B virus infection.

This clonotype was counted at least ten times. The V call is TRBV6-2 or TRBV6-3, the J call TRBJ2-1; 7 bases align to TRBD2. In germline, CDR1 is MNHEY, CDR2 SVGEGT. CDR3 length equals 17 residues. Unmatched junction bases numbered 5, after V lost 0 bases and J lost 0 bases. CDR3 amino acids: CASSYSSGRSSYNEQFF. The CDR3 nucleotides are TGTGCCAGCAGTTACTCTAGCGGGCGGAGCTCCTACAATGAGCAGTTCTTC.

This clonotype was observed many times. The chain joins TRBV6-5 to TRBJ2-1; 13 nucleotides agree with TRBD2. Germline V gene sequence: CDR1 MNHEY, CDR2 SVGAGI. J lost 0 bases, V lost 4 bases, and 3 bases had no gene match. The CDR3 is 17 amino acids. The CDR3 spells CASSSGTSGTSYNEQFF. The DNA for the CDR3 is TGTGCCAGCAGTTCCGGGACTAGCGGGACCTCCTACAATGAGCAGTTCTTC.

The sample holds one count of this clonotype. V gene TRBV12-3 or TRBV12-4 combines with J gene TRBJ1-2; D is possibly TRBD1 (6 bases). V was trimmed by 11 bases and J by 2 bases, leaving 18 bases between them. This CDR3 has 14 residues. For the CDR3, the DNA is TGTGCCGGCCTACAGGGCGGCGAAAACTATGGCTACACCTTC. Translated: CAGLQGGENYGYTF.

Note on this clonotype: A read error may account for a junction end that differs from germline. The chain recombines TRBV12-3 or TRBV12-4 with TRBJ1-6; 8 bases fit TRBD1. CDR3 length: 15 amino acids. CDR3: CVSSPDREWNSPLHF. CDR3 coding DNA: TGTGTCAGCAGCCCGGACAGGGAGTGGAATTCACCCCTCCACTTT.

With regard to this clonotype: Being one base from a much bigger clone, this may be a read error. The V gene is TRBV11-1, the J gene TRBJ1-6; D is unresolved. The CDR3 contains 13 residues. Germline-derived CDR1 and CDR2 are SGHAT and FQDESV (reference sequence). V dropped 7 bases and J dropped 9 bases, with 13 bases sitting between them. CDR3: CASNRILVSPLHF. The CDR3 coding sequence is TGTGCCAGCAACCGGATACTGGTTTCACCCCTCCACTTT.

This clonotype was picked up a small number of times. This may stem from a read error, because a much larger clone lies one nucleotide away. The chain links TRBV24-1 to TRBJ1-5; D remains ambiguous. CDR3 size: 13 residues. In germline, CDR1 is KGHDR, CDR2 SFDVKD. CDR3 amino acids: CVTSDSGFWPQHF. The CDR3 DNA reads as TGTGTCACCAGTGATTCCGGGTTTTGGCCCCAGCATTTT.

The rearrangement links TRBV5-1 to TRBJ1-6; the D gene is possibly TRBD1 (5 bases). From germline, CDR1 is SGHRS and CDR2 YFSETQ. V lost 5 bases to trimming and J lost 11 bases, with 17 bases between them. The CDR3 spans 14 residues. CDR3 loop: CASRAGRNVTPLHF. In DNA form, the CDR3 reads TGCGCCAGCAGGGCGGGACGCAATGTAACACCCCTCCACTTT.

This chain links TRBV7-2 with TRBJ2-3; D is undetermined. Trimming removed 4 bases at V and 2 bases at J, with 10 bases between. The CDR3 runs 14 residues. Germline CDR1 reads SGHTA; CDR2 reads FQGNSA. The CDR3 coding sequence is TGTGCCAGCAGCTATGGACCAGTCACAGATACGCAGTATTTT. Translation gives CASSYGPVTDTQYF.

The chain combines TRBV11-1 with TRBJ2-5; tentatively, D is TRBD1 or TRBD2 (6 bases each). The germline V gene has CDR1 SGHAT and CDR2 FQDESV (reference sequence). Between the trimmed V and J ends, which lost 3 bases and 5 bases, there was a span of 10 bases. This CDR3 spans 13 amino acids. The CDR3 coding sequence is TGTGCCAGCAGCTTTCGGGGGCAGGAGACCCAGTACTTC. Amino acid sequence: CASSFRGQETQYF.

Of note for this clonotype: As the CDR3 is not closed by the conserved phenylalanine or tryptophan, this likely results from a read error. This rearrangement joins TRBV11-1 to TRBJ2-1; D uncertain. CDR1 is SGHAT, CDR2 FQDESV, per germline (reference sequence). This CDR3 comprises 13 residues. The CDR3 is CASRPGLGNEQFL. The CDR3 DNA reads as TGCGCCAGCAGGCCCGGTTTAGGTAATGAGCAGTTCTTA.

This clonotype was seen repeatedly, ten times or more. The J gene is TRBJ2-2, the V gene TRBV6-6; D gene unclear. The V gene lost 6 bases and the J gene lost 1 base, with 6 bases spanning the gap. This CDR3 spans 13 amino acids. CDR1 and CDR2 from the germline V gene are MNHNY and SVGAGI (reference sequence). DNA of the CDR3: TGTGCCAGCAGAAACAGGAACACCGGGGAGCTGTTTTTT. Translated, it gives CASRNRNTGELFF.

Concerning this clonotype: An end of the junction does not agree with germline; a read error may underlie this. This sequence joins TRBV7-9 and TRBJ2-1; TRBD1 might be the D (6 bases). The CDR3 sequence is 17 residues long. CDR1 SEHNR and CDR2 FQNEAQ come from the germline V gene (reference sequence). DNA for the CDR3: TGTGCTAGCAGCTTACCATATCAGGGGCCTAAAACAAAAGAGCAGCTCTTC. Translated, it gives CASSLPYQGPKTKEQLF.

The CDR3 DNA follows: TGTGCCAGCAGCTTTGGGCGTAGCTCCAATGAGCAGTTCTTC. This gives the protein CASSFGRSSNEQFF. The gene calls are TRBV11-2 and TRBJ2-1; D remains unclear. This CDR3 is 14 amino acids long. The V end was cut by 3 bases, the J end by 6 bases, with 12 bases between. Germline values: CDR1 SGHAT, CDR2 FQNNGV.

On this clonotype itself: A junction end diverges from the germline sequence, so it may reflect a read error. V usage is TRBV11-2 and J usage is TRBJ2-2, with D possibly being TRBD2 (6 bases). CDR1 SGHAT and CDR2 FQNNGV come from the germline V gene. There are 15 residues in the CDR3. The CDR3 DNA follows: TGTGCCAGCAGCCTTGCGGGATCGAACACCGGGGAGTTGGTTTTT. It codes for CASSLAGSNTGELVF.

To note about this clonotype: A read error is possible here, since a much larger clone lies one base away. The chain employs TRBV11-3 and TRBJ1-1; D possibly corresponds to TRBD1 (5 bases). This CDR3 has 13 amino acids. The germline V gene encodes CDR1 SGHNT and CDR2 YENEEA. CDR3 bases: TGTGCCAGCAGCCTTGCAGGGTACACTGAAGCTATCTTT. It translates to CASSLAGYTEAIF.

CDR3 amino acids: CASSLGGRKYEQYF. The CDR3 DNA reads TGTGCCAGCAGCTTGGGCGGACGCAAGTACGAGCAGTACTTC. The chain combines TRBV5-6 with TRBJ2-7; D call uncertain. V was clipped by 0 bases and J by 4 bases, with 11 bases between them. Germline loops: CDR1 SGHDT, CDR2 YYEEEE. The CDR3 extends over 14 amino acids. The complete variable domain, with remaining parts taken from reference TRBV5-6 and TRBJ2-7, reads DAGVTQSPTHLIKTRGQQVTLRCSPKSGHDTVSWYQQALGQGPQFIFQYYEEEERQRGNFPDRFSGHQFPNYSSELNVNALLLGDSALYLCASSLGGRKYEQYFGPGTRLTVT.

Regarding this clonotype: At one boundary the junction diverges from the germline segment, which might be a read error. The rearrangement uses TRBV6-6 and TRBJ2-5; TRBD2 matches at 10 bases. The CDR3 is 16 residues long. Looked up from germline, CDR1 is MNHNY and CDR2 is SVGAGI (reference sequence). In nucleotides, the CDR3 is TGTGCTAGCAGTCCCCATAGCGGGAGGACCGAGGAGACCCAGTACTTC. This gives the protein CASSPHSGRTEETQYF.

The rearrangement joins TRBV5-8 to TRBJ2-4; 11 nucleotides align to TRBD2. Germline trimming cut 5 bases from V and 2 bases from J; bases unmatched to any gene: 6. The CDR3 spans 16 residues. The germline gives CDR1 SGHTS, CDR2 YDEGEE. CDR3: CASSLGLAAPKNIQYF. The CDR3 region has the DNA TGTGCCAGCAGTCTGGGACTAGCGGCCCCCAAAAACATTCAGTACTTC.

The rearrangement links TRBV15 to TRBJ2-5; 10 nucleotides line up with TRBD1. J lost 8 bases, V lost 4 bases, and 10 bases had no gene match. The CDR3 is made up of 15 amino acids. Per germline, CDR1 LNHNV and CDR2 YYDKDF (reference sequence). The CDR3 nucleotides read TGTGCCACCAGCAACTGGACAGGGGGTGAGGATACCCAGTACTTC. This translates into CATSNWTGGEDTQYF. The complete variable domain, with remaining parts taken from reference TRBV15 and TRBJ2-5, reads DAMVIQNPRYQVTQFGKPVTLSCSQTLNHNVMYWYQQKSSQAPKLLFHYYDKDFNNEADTPDNFQSRRPNTSFCFLDIRSPGLGDTAMYLCATSNWTGGEDTQYFGPGTRLLVL.

In regard to this clonotype: The junction differs from germline at one of its ends, possibly a read error. The chain couples TRBV11-1 to TRBJ2-4; 9 bases map to TRBD2. Per the germline V gene, CDR1 is SGHAT and CDR2 is FQDESV (reference sequence). CDR3 length: 17 amino acids. The CDR3 region is CASSFPGTSRTKYIKYF. The CDR3 nucleotides are TGTGCCAGCAGCTTTCCCGGGACTAGCAGGACCAAATACATTAAGTACTTC.

Worth noting for this clonotype: The germline gene is not matched at one end of the junction; a read error may be the cause. The gene calls are TRBV6-5 and TRBJ2-7; possibly TRBD2 for D (5 bases). Germline assignment: CDR1 MNHEY and CDR2 SVGAGI. The CDR3 has 15 amino acids. In nucleotides, the CDR3 is TGTGCCAGCAGCTCCCCTAGCTGGAGGTCCTACGAGCAATACTTC. It specifies CASSSPSWRSYEQYF.

J is TRBJ2-3 and V is TRBV11-2; 10 bases match TRBD2. Germline V gene sequence: CDR1 SGHAT, CDR2 FQNNGV. This CDR3 is built from 17 residues. After removal of 2 bases from V and 10 bases from J, the junction contained 15 bases not matched to a gene. CDR3 in amino acids: CASSLISGRAAPLAQYF. The CDR3 DNA reads TGTGCCAGCAGCTTAATAAGCGGGAGGGCCGCCCCCCTCGCGCAGTATTTT. Filled out from reference TRBV11-2 and TRBJ2-3, the complete variable domain reads EAGVAQSPRYKIIEKRQSVAFWCNPISGHATLYWYQQILGQGPKLLIQFQNNGVVDDSQLPKDRFSAERLKGVDSTLKIQPAKLEDSAVYLCASSLISGRAAPLAQYFGPGTRLTVL.

This clonotype was counted a few times. A junction end diverges from the germline sequence, so it may reflect a read error. The chain uses TRBV6-6 and TRBJ2-7; 11 bases line up with TRBD2. The CDR3 has 18 residues. Germline loops: CDR1 MNHNY, CDR2 SVGAGI (reference sequence). The DNA for the CDR3 is TGTGCCAGCAGTTACTCCGGACTAGCGGGCTTAAGCTCCTACGAGCAGTATTTC. Translation gives CASSYSGLAGLSSYEQYF.

The table lists this clonotype with many counts. This chain connects TRBV10-3 to TRBJ2-7; 9 nucleotides match TRBD1. CDR3 size: 13 residues. The germline CDR1 and CDR2 sequences are ENHRY and SYGVKD. Trimming at V came to 6 bases and at J to 5 bases, leaving 5 bases not matched to a gene. Here the CDR3 DNA reads TGTGCCATCAGGGACAGGGGTACGGACGAGCAGTACTTC. It specifies CAIRDRGTDEQYF.

The chain uses TRBV4-1 and TRBJ2-3, with 10 nucleotides matching TRBD2. J gave up 6 bases and V 6 bases, and 18 bases lay outside the gene matches. CDR3 length equals 18 residues. Germline V gene data show CDR1 as MGHRA and CDR2 as YSYEKL. The CDR3 loop is CASSQAITLAGVTDTQYF. CDR3 nucleotides: TGCGCCAGCAGTCAGGCCATTACCCTAGCGGGAGTCACCGATACGCAGTATTTT.

Worth noting for this clonotype: Compared with germline, one end of the junction differs, possibly owing to a read error. V gene TRBV5-5 combines with J gene TRBJ1-1, with D perhaps matching TRBD1 (5 bases). Germline CDR1 and CDR2: SGHKS and YYEKEE (reference sequence). The CDR3 is 17 amino acids. The CDR3 spells CTSSLGDRSSLNTEALF. DNA of the CDR3: TGTACCAGCAGCTTGGGGGACCGGTCCAGCCTGAACACTGAAGCTCTCTTT.

As for this clonotype: A read error may account for a junction end that differs from germline. V is TRBV11-2 and J is TRBJ2-1; D not certain. The CDR3 has 14 residues. CDR1 is SGHAT, CDR2 FQNNGV, per germline. DNA of the CDR3: TGTGCCAGCACCTTATACCGTCTAGTTAGTGGGCAGTTCTTC. Protein sequence: CASTLYRLVSGQFF.

A word on this clonotype: Given a much more abundant clone one base away, this may be a read error. The genes are TRBV29-1 and TRBJ2-3, with TRBD2 matching 7 bases. The CDR3 consists of 17 residues. Germline CDR1 SQVTM, CDR2 ANQGSEA. After removal of 7 bases from V and 8 bases from J, the junction contained 24 bases not matched to a gene. CDR3 DNA: TGCAGCGCCTCGACAGCGGGATCCCAAGGGTTGTCGGCTACGCAGTATTTT. Residues: CSASTAGSQGLSATQYF.

The chain has TRBV30 and TRBJ2-2, with D possibly matching TRBD1 (5 bases). Trimming stripped 3 bases from V and 3 bases from J, with 17 bases between. CDR3 length: 16 amino acids. Germline V gives CDR1 GTSNPN, CDR2 SVGIG (reference sequence). CDR3 DNA sequence: TGTGCCTGGAGCCACCCTATCAGGACATACACCGGGGAGCTGTTTTTT. Residues: CAWSHPIRTYTGELFF.